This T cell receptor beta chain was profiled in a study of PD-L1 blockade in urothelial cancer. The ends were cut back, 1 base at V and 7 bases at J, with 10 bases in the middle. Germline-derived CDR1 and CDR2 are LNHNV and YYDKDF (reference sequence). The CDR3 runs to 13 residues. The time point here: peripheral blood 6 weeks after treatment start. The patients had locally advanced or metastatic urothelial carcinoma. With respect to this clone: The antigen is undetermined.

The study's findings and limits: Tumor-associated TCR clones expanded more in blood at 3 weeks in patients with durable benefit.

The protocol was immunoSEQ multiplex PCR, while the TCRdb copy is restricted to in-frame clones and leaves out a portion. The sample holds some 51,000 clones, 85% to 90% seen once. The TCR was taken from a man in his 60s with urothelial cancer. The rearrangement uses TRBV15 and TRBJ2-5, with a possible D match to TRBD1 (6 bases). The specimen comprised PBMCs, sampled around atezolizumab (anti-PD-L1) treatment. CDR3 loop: CATSRGTDGTQYF. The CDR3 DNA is TGTGCCACCAGCAGAGGGACAGATGGGACCCAGTACTTC.